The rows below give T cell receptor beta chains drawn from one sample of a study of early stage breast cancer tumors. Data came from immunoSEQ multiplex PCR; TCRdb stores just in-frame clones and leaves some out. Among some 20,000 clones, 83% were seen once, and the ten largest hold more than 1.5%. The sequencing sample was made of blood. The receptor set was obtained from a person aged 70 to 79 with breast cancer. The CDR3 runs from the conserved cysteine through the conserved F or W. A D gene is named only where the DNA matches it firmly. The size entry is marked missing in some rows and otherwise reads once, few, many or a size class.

CASSVEGLETEAFF,TGTGCCAGCAGCGTGGAGGGGCTGGAAACTGAAGCTTTCTTT,TRBV9,NA,NA,TRBJ1-1
CAISAAGDRETQYF,TGTGCCATCAGTGCCGCAGGGGACCGGGAGACCCAGTACTTC,TRBV10-3,NA,NA,TRBJ2-5
CSVEGGDGYYEQYF,TGCAGCGTTGAAGGGGGGGACGGTTACTACGAGCAGTACTTC,TRBV29-1,NA,NA,TRBJ2-7
CAWITGVEAFF,TGTGCCTGGATTACAGGGGTAGAAGCTTTCTTT,TRBV30,few,TRBD1,TRBJ1-1
CSAAGTAGNIQYF,TGCAGCGCGGCCGGGACAGCGGGAAACATTCAGTACTTC,TRBV29-1,once,NA,TRBJ2-4
CAWSAGNSYEQYF,TGTGCCTGGAGTGCGGGGAACTCCTACGAGCAGTACTTC,TRBV30,NA,NA,TRBJ2-7
CASTSAGWTEAFF,TGTGCCAGCACCTCGGCGGGTTGGACTGAAGCTTTCTTT,TRBV28,few,NA,TRBJ1-1
CASSRQTNEQFF,TGTGCCAGCAGCCGACAGACCAATGAGCAGTTCTTC,TRBV11-3,few,NA,TRBJ2-1
CASSGTATNEKLFF,TGTGCCAGCAGTGGGACAGCAACTAATGAAAAACTGTTTTTT,TRBV6-5,NA,TRBD1,TRBJ1-4
CASSSQGLGYNSPLHF,TGTGCCAGCAGCTCACAGGGGTTAGGGTATAATTCACCCCTCCACTTT,TRBV7-9,NA,TRBD1,TRBJ1-6
CASSLFRQPSTGELFF,TGTGCCAGCAGTCTTTTCCGACAGCCATCCACCGGGGAGCTGTTTTTT,TRBV2,NA,NA,TRBJ2-2
CAWSVHISGANVLTF,TGTGCCTGGAGTGTACATATCTCTGGGGCCAACGTCCTGACTTTC,TRBV30,NA,NA,TRBJ2-6
CASGLHLTDTEAFF,TGTGCTAGTGGTTTGCATCTCACAGACACTGAAGCTTTCTTT,TRBV12-5,NA,NA,TRBJ1-1
CGWGGLYEQYF,TGTGGATGGGGGGGCCTGTACGAGCAGTACTTC,TRBV19,NA,NA,TRBJ2-7
CASSLTLLAGGTYEQYF,TGTGCCAGCAGTTTAACGCTTCTAGCGGGGGGGACCTACGAGCAGTACTTC,TRBV28,NA,TRBD2,TRBJ2-7
CASSVFRGTGELFF,TGTGCCAGCAGTGTCTTCAGGGGAACCGGGGAGCTGTTTTTT,TRBV6-1,NA,NA,TRBJ2-2
CASSPPGADTQYF,TGTGCCAGCTCACCCCCAGGTGCAGATACGCAGTATTTT,TRBV18,NA,NA,TRBJ2-3
CASSLRPDSYGYTF,TGTGCCAGCAGCTTAAGGCCGGACAGCTATGGCTACACCTTC,TRBV7-2,NA,NA,TRBJ1-2
CAWSRSSKGVDTQYF,TGTGCCTGGAGTCGTTCTAGTAAGGGAGTGGATACGCAGTATTTT,TRBV30,NA,NA,TRBJ2-3
CASSPRTGGLEKLFF,TGTGCCAGCAGCCCCCGAACAGGGGGCTTAGAAAAACTGTTTTTT,TRBV9,NA,TRBD1,TRBJ1-4
CASSEGGSNQPQHF,TGTGCCAGCAGTGAGGGGGGTAGCAATCAGCCCCAGCATTTT,TRBV2,few,NA,TRBJ1-5
CASSQDWRGGSDTQYF,TGCGCCAGCAGCCAAGATTGGCGGGGGGGCTCAGATACGCAGTATTTT,TRBV4-3,NA,TRBD2,TRBJ2-3